Below are 24 T cell receptor beta chains sequenced from a single sample in a study of blood T cell repertoires in COVID-19 (dated by TCRdb to 2018 to 2021). Library preparation used the immunoSEQ multiplex PCR assay. This is the immuneACCESS table as TCRdb keeps it, with only in-frame sequences that have V and J called. A part of the clones is gone; compared with another copy, unresolved V genes explain less than half, and the rest is unexplained. Across this sample there are roughly 310,000 clones, with under 95% seen only once. Together, the top ten hold around 2.5% of the sample. Sequenced: PBMCs or T cells enriched from blood (not recorded which). The receptors were gathered from a man aged 55 to 69 who had recovered from COVID-19.

The chain links TRBV4-1 to TRBJ1-1; tentatively, D is TRBD1 (5 bases). V lost 0 bases to trimming and J lost 4 bases, with 12 bases between them. The CDR3 is 15 residues long. Per germline, CDR1 MGHRA and CDR2 YSYEKL. The CDR3 DNA reads as TGCGCCAGCAGCCAAGACGGGGGGTGGGTCACTGAAGCTTTCTTT. Amino acids: CASSQDGGWVTEAFF.

The chain has TRBV7-2 and TRBJ2-4; 8 bases match TRBD1. This CDR3 is built from 19 residues. Germline CDR1 SGHTA, CDR2 FQGNSA. J lost 0 bases, V lost 2 bases, and 12 bases had no gene match. The CDR3 here is CASSLSWTGNRIAKNIQYF. The CDR3 region has the DNA TGTGCCAGCAGCTTAAGTTGGACAGGGAACCGAATAGCCAAAAACATTCAGTACTTC.

This sequence joins TRBV7-8 and TRBJ2-7; 11 bases are a match to TRBD2. The V segment lost 4 bases and the J segment 5 bases; nucleotides outside the gene matches: 4. This CDR3 has 14 amino acids. Germline CDR1 and CDR2: SGHVS and FQNEAQ. CDR3 sequence: CASSSSGRSHEQYF. The CDR3 DNA is TGTGCCAGCAGCTCTAGCGGGAGGAGTCACGAGCAGTACTTC.

This chain links TRBV2 with TRBJ2-7; D gene uncertain. V was cut by 4 bases and J by 1 base, with 5 bases left in between. CDR3 size: 12 residues. Germline V gene sequence: CDR1 SNHLY, CDR2 FYNNEI. This CDR3 is CASSGQSYEQYF. CDR3 DNA: TGTGCCAGCAGTGGTCAGTCCTACGAGCAGTACTTC. Full variable domain (remainder filled in from reference TRBV2 and TRBJ2-7): EPEVTQTPSHQVTQMGQEVILRCVPISNHLYFYWYRQILGQKVEFLVSFYNNEISEKSEIFDDQFSVERPDGSNFTLKIRSTKLEDSAMYFCASSGQSYEQYFGPGTRLTVT.

The chain is built from TRBV4-1 and TRBJ1-5; D ambiguous. The CDR3 sequence is 13 residues long. V shed 2 bases and J shed 4 bases, with 6 bases lying between them. CDR1 is MGHRA, CDR2 YSYEKL, per germline. CDR3 protein: CASSQRENQPQHF. CDR3 sequence (DNA): TGCGCCAGCAGCCAAAGGGAGAATCAGCCCCAGCATTTT.

This sequence joins TRBV10-2 and TRBJ2-5, with 13 bases matching TRBD2. The germline V gene has CDR1 WSHSY and CDR2 SAAADI. This CDR3 region has 15 residues. With 6 bases clipped from V and 4 bases from J, the junction kept 5 bases outside the gene matches. The CDR3 here is CASRTGLAGRETQYF. CDR3 sequence (DNA): TGCGCCAGCAGAACGGGACTAGCGGGACGAGAGACCCAGTACTTC.

The chain joins TRBV19 to TRBJ1-1; D not resolved. Germline V gene sequence: CDR1 LNHDA, CDR2 SQIVND (reference sequence). V dropped 3 bases and J dropped 4 bases, with 6 bases sitting between them. This CDR3 is 12 amino acids long. The DNA for the CDR3 is TGTGCCAGTAGTATGCGGGGCACTGAAGCTTTCTTT. This sequence encodes CASSMRGTEAFF.

V and J are TRBV6-2 or TRBV6-3 and TRBJ2-1, with 7 bases lining up with TRBD1. The germline CDR1 and CDR2 sequences are MNHEY and SVGEGT. The CDR3 is 16 amino acids. The V segment lost 3 bases and the J segment 8 bases; nucleotides outside the gene matches: 13. CDR3 sequence: CASSYGPNIGGHEQFF. The CDR3 bases are TGTGCCAGCAGTTATGGTCCCAACATAGGGGGCCATGAGCAGTTCTTC.

The gene calls are TRBV27 and TRBJ1-1; D is uncertain. CDR3 length: 13 residues. Germline V gene lookup returns CDR1 MNHEY and CDR2 SMNVEV (reference sequence). The V end was cut by 2 bases, the J end by 3 bases, with 7 bases between. Written as DNA, the CDR3 is TGTGCCAGCAGTTTACGCCTAGACACTGAAGCTTTCTTT. Its translation is CASSLRLDTEAFF.

This sequence joins TRBV30 and TRBJ1-2, with D possibly being TRBD1 (6 bases). Germline CDR1 GTSNPN, CDR2 SVGIG (reference sequence). CDR3 length: 14 amino acids. V lost 1 base and J lost 4, with 13 bases in between. The CDR3, as DNA: TGTGCCTGGAGTGCTATTACAGGGAGCTATGGCTACACCTTC. Its protein product is CAWSAITGSYGYTF.

The chain recombines TRBV12-3 or TRBV12-4 with TRBJ2-1; D might be TRBD1 (6 bases). The ends were cut back, 3 bases at V and 10 bases at J, with 13 bases in the middle. The CDR3 runs to 13 residues. In DNA form, the CDR3 reads TGTGCCAGCAGTTTCGGGTTGGACAGAGAGCAGTTCTTC. This encodes CASSFGLDREQFF.

The V gene is TRBV7-6, the J gene TRBJ2-5; 7 bases match TRBD2. CDR1 and CDR2 (germline): SGHVS, FNYEAQ. Unmatched junction bases numbered 8, after V lost 5 bases and J lost 5 bases. The CDR3 contains 14 residues. The CDR3 coding sequence is TGTGCCAGCAGCGTCAGGACTAGTCAGGAGACCCAGTACTTC. Amino acids: CASSVRTSQETQYF.

The chain has TRBV11-2 and TRBJ2-1; a possible D gene is TRBD1 (6 bases). Trimming stripped 1 base from V and 4 bases from J, with 14 bases between. Germline CDR1 SGHAT, CDR2 FQNNGV. The CDR3 runs to 16 residues. The CDR3 reads CASSLGGYQGYNEQFF. CDR3 in DNA: TGTGCCAGCAGCTTAGGAGGGTATCAGGGGTACAATGAGCAGTTCTTC.

The chain uses TRBV9 and TRBJ1-4; 7 nucleotides line up with TRBD1. The V gene end was trimmed by 4 bases and the J gene end by 10 bases; junction bases not matched to a gene: 10. The CDR3 extends over 14 amino acids. The germline gives CDR1 SGDLS, CDR2 YYNGEE. CDR3 protein: CASSTDRALGKLFF. In nucleotides, the CDR3 is TGTGCCAGCAGCACTGACAGGGCCCTGGGAAAACTGTTTTTT.

The chain joins TRBV4-1 to TRBJ1-2; 7 nucleotides agree with TRBD1. CDR3 length: 17 residues. Germline V CDR1 and CDR2: MGHRA, YSYEKL. Losses at the gene ends were 0 bases for V and 4 bases for J; bases not matched to a gene: 11. CDR3 bases: TGCGCCAGCAGCCAAGATCGTCTCCAGGGGGTTGGCTATGGCTACACCTTC. It codes for CASSQDRLQGVGYGYTF.

The chain carries TRBV7-6 and TRBJ2-5; TRBD2 might be the D (5 bases). The germline CDR1 and CDR2 sequences are SGHVS and FNYEAQ. The CDR3 runs to 14 residues. The V and J ends lost 5 bases and 5 bases respectively, with 15 bases between them. DNA of the CDR3: TGTGCCAGCAGCGCAGAGCCTAGCTTTGAGACCCAGTACTTC. Residues: CASSAEPSFETQYF.

The chain couples TRBV6-5 to TRBJ2-2, with 10 bases identical to TRBD1. V lost 8 bases to trimming and J lost 8 bases; unmatched junction nucleotides: 11. In germline, CDR1 is MNHEY, CDR2 SVGAGI. There are 15 residues in the CDR3. In DNA form, the CDR3 reads TGTGCCAGCCTTCCCGGGACAGGGGTTCAGGGGGAGCTGTTTTTT. Its protein is CASLPGTGVQGELFF.

The chain recombines TRBV19 with TRBJ2-1; 9 bases fit TRBD2. The germline V gene has CDR1 LNHDA and CDR2 SQIVND (reference sequence). Unmatched junction bases numbered 4, after V lost 5 bases and J lost 5 bases. The CDR3 totals 14 residues. CDR3 nucleotides: TGTGCCAGTAGTTGGAGCGGGAGGAACAATGAGCAGTTCTTC. It is translated as CASSWSGRNNEQFF.

The chain combines TRBV14 with TRBJ2-1, with 9 bases fitting TRBD2. The J segment lost 12 bases and the V segment lost 3 bases, leaving 12 bases of the junction unmatched. CDR1 SGHDN and CDR2 FVKESK come from the germline V gene. CDR3 size: 15 residues. The CDR3 DNA reads TGTGCCAGCAGCCAGGCTGCGGGAGGGTCTAGGGGGCAGTTCTTC. This translates into CASSQAAGGSRGQFF. The variable domain in full, completed from reference TRBV14 and TRBJ2-1, reads EAGVTQFPSHSVIEKGQTVTLRCDPISGHDNLYWYRRVMGKEIKFLLHFVKESKQDESGMPNNRFLAERTGGTYSTLKVQPAELEDSGVYFCASSQAAGGSRGQFFGPGTRLTVL.

V usage is TRBV18 and J usage is TRBJ1-3, with TRBD1 identical over 8 bases. The length of the CDR3 is 16 residues. The germline V gene has CDR1 KGHSH and CDR2 LQKENI. After removal of 0 bases from V and 4 bases from J, the junction contained 5 bases not matched to a gene. CDR3 DNA sequence: TGTGCCAGCTCACCACCTTCCAGGGGGCGAGGAAACACCATATATTTT. This codes for CASSPPSRGRGNTIYF.

The chain couples TRBV7-9 to TRBJ1-4, with D hard to call. V lost 5 bases and J lost 8, with 12 bases in between. This CDR3 is built from 13 residues. Germline V gene data show CDR1 as SEHNR and CDR2 as FQNEAQ (reference sequence). The CDR3 region is CASSDDIWEKLFF. The CDR3 DNA reads TGTGCCAGCAGCGACGACATATGGGAAAAACTGTTTTTT.

The chain joins TRBV27 to TRBJ2-1; D gene ambiguous. The CDR3 extends over 12 amino acids. Germline V gene sequence: CDR1 MNHEY, CDR2 SMNVEV (reference sequence). V lost 8 bases, J lost 7 bases, and 12 bases lay in between. This chain's CDR3 is CASSAKRNEQFF. The CDR3, as DNA: TGTGCCAGCTCGGCTAAGAGGAATGAGCAGTTCTTC.

This chain connects TRBV27 to TRBJ2-7; 9 bases are a match to TRBD1. The CDR3 has 14 amino acids. V was pared by 5 bases and J by 6 bases, with 8 bases of the junction left unmatched. The germline gives CDR1 MNHEY, CDR2 SMNVEV (reference sequence). CDR3 nucleotides: TGTGCCAGCAGTCGACAGGGGGAATGGGTCGAGCAGTACTTC. Its translation is CASSRQGEWVEQYF.

The count of this clone is one. The chain joins TRBV6-2 or TRBV6-3 to TRBJ2-7, with D unclear. Trimming cost V 2 bases and J 12 bases, with 14 bases left between them. Germline loops: CDR1 MNHEY, CDR2 SVGEGT. The CDR3 is 12 residues long. The CDR3 reads CASSYGGRPGYF. The DNA for the CDR3 is TGTGCCAGCAGTTACGGCGGCAGACCGGGGTACTTC.